The sequence of this T cell receptor beta chain was determined in a study of blood T cell repertoires in COVID-19 (dated by TCRdb to 2019 to 2021). At the level of the whole study: Collaborator samples came from the United States, Italy and Spain and covered acute and convalescent phases of COVID-19. Samples came from the ongoing ImmuneRACE study (first 160 participants) plus 1,254 subjects from 6 global collaborators. A freely available public database, intended as a resource for researchers studying the immune response to SARS-CoV-2, is where the repertoires were released. Sample metadata almost always included a de-identified subject ID, COVID-19 status, age in years and sex. The dataset comprised deeply sampled blood TCRbeta repertoires from subjects exposed to, actively infected with, or recovered from COVID-19. The prospective study material was composed of cDNA or gDNA derived from T cells, B-cell-depleted T cells, or PBMCs. Where HLA class I and class II types were available, the types were taken from metadata supplied by the sample provider, not from assay-based typing.

Study-wide conclusions, independent of this receptor: Clinical and demographic metadata were provided uncurated, with the amount varying by source and participant.

Its CDR3 holds 16 amino acids, cysteine through phenylalanine. Only the CDR3 region is kept as DNA, spanning 48 bases read in frame from base 1. TCRbeta CDR3 regions were amplified from genomic DNA using the immunoSEQ Assay, a bias-controlled multiplex PCR. Concerning the study's data processing: The number of nucleated cells in each sample was estimated by amplification of reference gene primers within the assay. To quantify the absolute abundance of each unique TCRbeta CDR3 rearrangement, sequence reads were collapsed and filtered. For each sample, productive Simpson clonality was calculated as the square root of Simpson's diversity index over productive rearrangements. TCRdb took over this immuneACCESS table, retaining in-frame rearrangements with V and J assigned. Such tables are incomplete; in checked studies, under half of the missing clones stem from an unresolved V gene, and the remainder is unexplained. V, J and clone size are taken as reported in that table, and D and trimming were inferred from the DNA itself. In all, the sample holds about 190,000 clones, and about 81% of those were seen once. The top ten hold more than 2.5% of the sample.

To note about this clone: The antigen this receptor binds is unknown. No base-level quality is on record; no much larger clone is a single base apart.

In the prospective study, participants were roughly 18 to 100 years old, resided in under 30 geographic areas of the United States, and were enrolled through a virtual design. In the prospective study, cohorts were assigned on the basis of participant-reported clinical history obtained from a screening survey and a study questionnaire. Recovered participants in ImmuneRACE Cohort 3 were defined as having two consecutive negative NP/OP PCR tests, clearance from a healthcare professional, or resolution of symptoms. In the prospective study, whole blood, serum and a nasopharyngeal or oropharyngeal swab were collected from each participant by mobile phlebotomists. Participants in the prospective study had the option to provide additional blood draws and questionnaires over a 2-month period. Before DNA extraction, blood samples from the prospective study were shipped at room temperature or frozen.

Sequencing used PBMCs or T cells enriched from blood (not recorded which). This chain is built from TRBV21-1 and TRBJ2-7; whether TRBD1, the table's D call, matches the DNA was not checked. TRBV21-1 is a pseudogene segment. The clonotype comes from a woman aged 25-40 years who had recovered from COVID-19. CDR3 region: CASSSPWDSLSYEQYF. The DNA is as follows: TGTGCCAGCAGCTCTCCTTGGGACAGCCTGTCCTACGAGCAGTACTTC.